This note documents a single TCR beta chain sequence. Its antigen is unidentified. The sample originates from a study of OX40 agonist ivuxolimab in advanced cancers. Study at large: There were three patients with partial responses, one having hepatocellular carcinoma and two cutaneous melanoma.

Broader study findings: More expanded clones were seen, on average, in CD8+ T cells than in CD4+.

TCRdb's table, derived via immunoSEQ multiplex PCR, lists solely in-frame clones and lacks some. The table shows around 95,000 clones, with approximately 90% occurring only once. The CDR3 extends over 16 amino acids. Between the trimmed V and J ends, which lost 1 base and 4 bases, there was a span of 14 bases. CDR1 and CDR2 (germline): SGHTA, FQGNSA. V gene TRBV7-2 combines with J gene TRBJ1-3; D unclear. This receptor was taken from an adult with an advanced solid tumor such as melanoma, head and neck, liver or kidney cancer. Sample: CD4+ or CD8+ T cells sorted from blood, taken in a trial of the OX40 agonist ivuxolimab. CDR3 protein: CASSLGPVSRGNTIYF. CDR3 coding DNA: TGTGCCAGCAGCTTAGGCCCGGTATCAAGGGGAAACACCATATATTTT.